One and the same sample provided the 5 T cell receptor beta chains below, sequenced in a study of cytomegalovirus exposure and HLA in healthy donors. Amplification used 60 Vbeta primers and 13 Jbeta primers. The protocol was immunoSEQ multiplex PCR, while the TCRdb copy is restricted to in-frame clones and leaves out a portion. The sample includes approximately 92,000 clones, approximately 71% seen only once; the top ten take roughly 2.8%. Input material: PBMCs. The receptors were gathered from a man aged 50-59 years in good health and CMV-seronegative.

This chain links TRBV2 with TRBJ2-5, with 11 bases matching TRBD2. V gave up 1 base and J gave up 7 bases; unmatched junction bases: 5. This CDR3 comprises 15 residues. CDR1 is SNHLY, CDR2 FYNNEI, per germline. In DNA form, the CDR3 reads TGTGCCAGCAGTGAAGAACTAGCGGGAGCGGTGACCCAGTACTTC. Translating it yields CASSEELAGAVTQYF.

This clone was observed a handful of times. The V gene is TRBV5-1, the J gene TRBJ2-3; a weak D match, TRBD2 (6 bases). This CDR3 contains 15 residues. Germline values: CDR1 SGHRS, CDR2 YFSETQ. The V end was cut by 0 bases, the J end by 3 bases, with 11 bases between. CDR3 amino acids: CASSLGLVPTDTQYF. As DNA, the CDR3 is TGCGCCAGCAGCTTGGGACTAGTACCTACAGATACGCAGTATTTT. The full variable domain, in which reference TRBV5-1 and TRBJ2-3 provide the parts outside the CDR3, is KAGVTQTPRYLIKTRGQQVTLSCSPISGHRSVSWYQQTPGQGLQFLFEYFSETQRNKGNFPGRFSGRQFSNSRSEMNVSTLELGDSALYLCASSLGLVPTDTQYFGPGTRLTVL.

The CDR3 nucleotides read TGTGCCAGCAGCGCACCCTATACTGGAGGGCCCTTGAACTATGGCTACACCTTC. Translation gives CASSAPYTGGPLNYGYTF. The rearrangement joins TRBV9 to TRBJ1-2; unclear D gene. The CDR3 contains 18 residues. V was clipped by 3 bases and J by 2 bases, with 23 bases between them. Germline CDR1 reads SGDLS; CDR2 reads YYNGEE.

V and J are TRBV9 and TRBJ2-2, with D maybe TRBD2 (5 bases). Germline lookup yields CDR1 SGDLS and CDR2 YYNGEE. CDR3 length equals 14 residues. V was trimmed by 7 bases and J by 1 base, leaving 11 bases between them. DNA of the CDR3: TGTGCCAGCTCCAAAGGAGGGAACACCGGGGAGCTGTTTTTT. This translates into CASSKGGNTGELFF. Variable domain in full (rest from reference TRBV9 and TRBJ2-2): DSGVTQTPKHLITATGQRVTLRCSPRSGDLSVYWYQQSLDQGLQFLIQYYNGEERAKGNILERFSAQQFPDLHSELNLSSLELGDSALYFCASSKGGNTGELFFGEGSRLTVL.

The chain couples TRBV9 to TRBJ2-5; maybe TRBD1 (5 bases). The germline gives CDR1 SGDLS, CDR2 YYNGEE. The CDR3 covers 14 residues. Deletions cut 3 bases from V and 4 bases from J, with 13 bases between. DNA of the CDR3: TGTGCCAGCAGCGGACCGGGCCAGGGAGAGACCCAGTACTTC. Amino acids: CASSGPGQGETQYF.